This is a list of T cell receptor beta chains from one sample in a study of cytomegalovirus exposure and HLA in healthy donors. Measured with immunoSEQ multiplex PCR; TCRdb has only the in-frame clones, and not every one. The sample lists about 200,000 clones, approximately 79% occurring once. Sample: PBMCs. The receptors were sampled from a man aged 45-65 years in good health and CMV-seronegative. Each CDR3 is given with its conserved first and last residue. The order of the fields is V gene, D gene, J gene, clone size, CDR3 protein, CDR3 DNA. A D gene is named only where the DNA matches it firmly. Clone size is given for some rows only: seen once, a few or many times, or a class if the clone is expanded.

TRBV5-1	TRBD2	TRBJ2-5	-	CASSLGTSGRETQYF	TGCGCCAGCAGCTTGGGGACTAGCGGGAGGGAGACCCAGTACTTC
TRBV7-7	TRBD2	TRBJ2-1	-	CASSLNLAGDNEQFF	TGTGCCAGCAGCTTAAACCTAGCGGGGGACAATGAGCAGTTCTTC
TRBV7-3	TRBD2	TRBJ2-1	-	CASSLRTSVNEQFF	TGTGCCAGCAGCCTCCGGACTAGCGTCAATGAGCAGTTCTTC
TRBV27	TRBD2	TRBJ2-2	-	CASRGGKSTGELFF	TGTGCCAGCAGGGGGGGGAAGTCGACCGGGGAGCTGTTTTTT
TRBV5-1	TRBD2	TRBJ2-1	-	CASSFLAGGLNEQFF	TGCGCCAGCAGCTTTCTAGCGGGAGGCCTCAATGAGCAGTTCTTC
TRBV7-9	-	TRBJ1-1	-	CASSWTNTEAFF	TGTGCCAGCAGCTGGACAAACACTGAAGCTTTCTTT
TRBV5-4	TRBD2	TRBJ2-5	-	CASSLQSGNSETQYF	TGTGCCAGCAGCTTGCAGAGCGGGAACAGCGAGACCCAGTACTTC
TRBV5-1	-	TRBJ2-5	-	CASSQGQIGTQYF	TGCGCCAGCAGCCAAGGACAGATTGGGACCCAGTACTTC
TRBV5-1	TRBD1	TRBJ1-6	-	CASSYQGGDSPLHF	TGCGCCAGCAGCTACCAGGGGGGAGATTCACCCCTCCACTTT
TRBV5-1	TRBD1	TRBJ1-5	-	CASSLAGGAGPQHF	TGCGCCAGCAGCTTAGCAGGGGGCGCAGGGCCCCAGCATTTT
TRBV6-5	-	TRBJ1-5	-	CASSLLKTAPAF	TGTGCCAGCAGTCTCCTGAAGACAGCCCCAGCATTT
TRBV4-1	TRBD2	TRBJ2-7	-	CASSHPLIGSFTSGNYEQYF	TGCGCCAGCAGTCACCCCTTAATCGGGAGCTTTACTAGCGGAAACTACGAGCAGTACTTC
TRBV4-2	-	TRBJ2-6	-	CASSQTGLSSSGANVLTF	TGTGCCAGCAGCCAAACGGGACTCTCGAGCTCTGGGGCCAACGTCCTGACTTTC
TRBV7-3	TRBD1	TRBJ1-1	once	CASSSDRGGEAFF	TGTGCCAGCAGCTCCGACAGGGGAGGAGAAGCTTTCTTT
TRBV13	TRBD1	TRBJ2-6	-	CASKGRGHSGANVLTF	TGTGCCAGCAAGGGCAGGGGGCACTCTGGGGCCAACGTCCTGACTTTC
TRBV28	TRBD1	TRBJ2-1	-	CASSVMTGSYNEQFF	TGTGCCAGCAGTGTAATGACAGGGAGCTACAATGAGCAGTTCTTC
TRBV18	-	TRBJ2-7	-	CASSRGGQVDEQYF	TGTGCCAGCTCACGGGGGGGACAGGTTGACGAGCAGTACTTC
TRBV7-9	TRBD2	TRBJ2-1	once	CASSLGREGRGHNEQFF	TGTGCCAGCAGCTTAGGGCGGGAGGGCCGGGGGCACAATGAGCAGTTCTTC
TRBV28	TRBD1	TRBJ1-5	-	CASSKTGQRLNQPQHF	TGTGCCAGCAGTAAAACGGGACAGAGATTAAATCAGCCCCAGCATTTT
TRBV6-1	-	TRBJ1-5	-	CASNSAGGGQPQHF	TGTGCCAGCAATAGTGCGGGAGGCGGTCAGCCCCAGCATTTT
TRBV28	TRBD1	TRBJ1-5	-	CAGSRTGAGNQPQHF	TGTGCCGGCAGTCGGACAGGGGCAGGCAATCAGCCCCAGCATTTT
TRBV5-4	-	TRBJ2-7	-	CASSPVDTYEQYF	TGTGCCAGCAGCCCGGTCGACACCTACGAGCAGTACTTC
TRBV4-1	TRBD1	TRBJ2-1	-	CASSQGPTGVYNEQFF	TGCGCCAGCAGCCAAGGGCCCACAGGGGTCTACAATGAGCAGTTCTTC
TRBV7-3	TRBD2	TRBJ2-3	-	CASSEAGGPSDTQYF	TGTGCCAGCAGCGAAGCGGGAGGGCCATCAGATACGCAGTATTTT
TRBV28	TRBD1	TRBJ2-1	-	CASSHRGSSYNEQFF	TGTGCCAGCAGTCACAGGGGGAGCTCCTACAATGAGCAGTTCTTC
TRBV6-4	-	TRBJ2-1	-	CASSDSVGSSYNEQFF	TGTGCCAGCAGTGACTCCGTGGGGAGCTCCTACAATGAGCAGTTCTTC
TRBV6-5	TRBD2	TRBJ2-1	-	CASSRTRTSGNEQFF	TGTGCCAGCAGTCGCACCCGGACTAGCGGCAATGAGCAGTTCTTC